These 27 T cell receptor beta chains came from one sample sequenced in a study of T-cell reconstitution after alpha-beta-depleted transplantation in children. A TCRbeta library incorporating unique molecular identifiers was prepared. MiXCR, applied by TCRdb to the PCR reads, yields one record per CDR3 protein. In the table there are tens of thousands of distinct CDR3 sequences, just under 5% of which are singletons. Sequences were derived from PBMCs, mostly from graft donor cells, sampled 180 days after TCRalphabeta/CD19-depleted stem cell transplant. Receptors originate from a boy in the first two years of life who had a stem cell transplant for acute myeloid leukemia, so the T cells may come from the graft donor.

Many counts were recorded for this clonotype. The CDR3 spells CASSQDWGGGSYNEQFF. The DNA of the CDR3 is TGCGCCAGCAGCCAAGATTGGGGAGGGGGCTCCTACAATGAGCAGTTCTTC. This chain joins TRBV4-3 and TRBJ2-1; D may be TRBD2 (7 bases). The germline CDR1 and CDR2 sequences are LGHNA and YSLEER. The CDR3 is 17 amino acids. Trimming removed 0 bases from V and 0 bases from J, with 12 bases in between.

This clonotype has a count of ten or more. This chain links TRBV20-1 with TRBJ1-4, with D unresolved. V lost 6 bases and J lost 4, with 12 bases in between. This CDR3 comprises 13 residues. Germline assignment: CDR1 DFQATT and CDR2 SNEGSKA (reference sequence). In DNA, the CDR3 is TGCAGTGCGCTGGGAAGTCTTAATGAAAAACTGTTTTTT. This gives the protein CSALGSLNEKLFF.

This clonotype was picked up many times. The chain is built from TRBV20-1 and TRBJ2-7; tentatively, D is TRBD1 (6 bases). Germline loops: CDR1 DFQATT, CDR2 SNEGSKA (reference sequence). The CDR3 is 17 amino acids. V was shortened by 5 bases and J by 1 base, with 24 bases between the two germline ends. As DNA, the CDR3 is TGCAGTGCTTTGGGGGCCCTAGGCCAGGAACAATCCTACGAGCAGTACGTC. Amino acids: CSALGALGQEQSYEQYV.

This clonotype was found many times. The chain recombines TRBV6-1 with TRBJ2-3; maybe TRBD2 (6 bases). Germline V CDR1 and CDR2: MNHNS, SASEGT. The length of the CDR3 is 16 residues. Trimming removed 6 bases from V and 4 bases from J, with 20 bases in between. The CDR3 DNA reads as TGTGCCAGCAGACTGACGGGGGAGGTTTCAGCAGATACGCAGTATTTT. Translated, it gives CASRLTGEVSADTQYF.

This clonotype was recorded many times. CDR3 sequence reads: CASSQRSTGRTYEQYF. As DNA, the CDR3 is TGTGCCAGCAGCCAAAGGAGTACGGGACGGACCTACGAGCAGTACTTC. The chain recombines TRBV13 with TRBJ2-7; possibly TRBD1 or TRBD2 for D (5 bases each). The V and J ends lost 5 bases and 2 bases respectively, with 19 bases between them. CDR1 and CDR2 from the germline V gene are PRHDT and FYEKMQ (reference sequence). This CDR3 has 16 amino acids.

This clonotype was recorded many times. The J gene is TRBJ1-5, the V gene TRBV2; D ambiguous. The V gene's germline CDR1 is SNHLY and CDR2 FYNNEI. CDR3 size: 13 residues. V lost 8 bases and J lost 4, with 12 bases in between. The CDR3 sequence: CASPLPENQPQHF. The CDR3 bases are TGTGCCAGCCCCCTCCCGGAAAATCAGCCCCAGCATTTT. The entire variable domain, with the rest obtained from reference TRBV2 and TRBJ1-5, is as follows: EPEVTQTPSHQVTQMGQEVILRCVPISNHLYFYWYRQILGQKVEFLVSFYNNEISEKSEIFDDQFSVERPDGSNFTLKIRSTKLEDSAMYFCASPLPENQPQHFGDGTRLSIL.

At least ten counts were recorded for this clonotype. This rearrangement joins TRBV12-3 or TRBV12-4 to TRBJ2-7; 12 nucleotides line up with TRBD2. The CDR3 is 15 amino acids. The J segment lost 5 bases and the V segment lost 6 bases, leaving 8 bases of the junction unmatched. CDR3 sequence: CASSWASGGANEQYF. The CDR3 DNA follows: TGTGCCAGCAGCTGGGCTAGCGGGGGGGCCAACGAGCAGTACTTC.

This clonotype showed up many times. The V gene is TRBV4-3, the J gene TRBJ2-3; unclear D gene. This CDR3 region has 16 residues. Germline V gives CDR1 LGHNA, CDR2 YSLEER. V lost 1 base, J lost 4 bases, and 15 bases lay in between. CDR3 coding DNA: TGCGCCAGCAGCCAAGGAAGGAGTGTCTGGCCAGATACGCAGTATTTT. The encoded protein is CASSQGRSVWPDTQYF.

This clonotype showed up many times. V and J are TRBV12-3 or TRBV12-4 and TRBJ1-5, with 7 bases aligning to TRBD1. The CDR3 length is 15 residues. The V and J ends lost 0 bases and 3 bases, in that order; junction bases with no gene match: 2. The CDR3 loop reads CASSLATGANQPQHF. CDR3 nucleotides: TGTGCCAGCAGTTTAGCCACAGGGGCCAATCAGCCCCAGCATTTT.

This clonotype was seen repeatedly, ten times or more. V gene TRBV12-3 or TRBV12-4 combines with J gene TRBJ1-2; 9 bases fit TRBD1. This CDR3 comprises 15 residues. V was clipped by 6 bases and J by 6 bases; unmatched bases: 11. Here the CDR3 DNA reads TGTGCCAGCAGCTGGGCACAGGGGGCGAGGGATGGCTACACCTTC. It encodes CASSWAQGARDGYTF.

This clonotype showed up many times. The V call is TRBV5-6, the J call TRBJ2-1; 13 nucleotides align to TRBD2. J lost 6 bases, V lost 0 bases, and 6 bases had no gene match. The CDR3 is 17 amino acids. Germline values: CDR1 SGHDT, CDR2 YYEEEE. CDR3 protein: CASSLGPLAGGINEQFF. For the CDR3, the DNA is TGTGCCAGCAGCTTGGGGCCACTAGCGGGGGGGATCAATGAGCAGTTCTTC.

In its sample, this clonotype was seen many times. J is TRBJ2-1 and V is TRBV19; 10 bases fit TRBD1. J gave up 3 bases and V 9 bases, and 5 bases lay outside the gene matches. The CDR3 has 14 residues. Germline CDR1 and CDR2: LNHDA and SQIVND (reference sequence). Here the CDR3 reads CASNRDRGYNEQFF. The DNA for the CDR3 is TGTGCCAGCAATAGGGACAGGGGCTACAATGAGCAGTTCTTC.

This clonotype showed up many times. CDR3 in amino acids: CASSLRLNNSPLHF. Written as DNA, the CDR3 is TGTGCCAGCAGTTTGAGGCTGAATAATTCACCCCTCCACTTT. This chain links TRBV12-3 or TRBV12-4 with TRBJ1-6; unclear D gene. The CDR3 extends over 14 amino acids. Between the trimmed V and J ends, which lost 3 bases and 5 bases, there was a span of 8 bases.

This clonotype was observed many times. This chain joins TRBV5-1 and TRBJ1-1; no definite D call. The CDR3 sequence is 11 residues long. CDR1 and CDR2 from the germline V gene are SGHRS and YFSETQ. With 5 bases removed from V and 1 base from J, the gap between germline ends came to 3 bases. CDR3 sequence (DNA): TGCGCCAGCAGGCAGAACACTGAAGCTTTCTTT. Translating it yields CASRQNTEAFF.

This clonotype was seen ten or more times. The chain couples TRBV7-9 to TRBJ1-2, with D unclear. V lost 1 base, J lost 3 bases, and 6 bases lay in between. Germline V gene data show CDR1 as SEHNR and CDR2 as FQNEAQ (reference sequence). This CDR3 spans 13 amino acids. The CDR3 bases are TGTGCCAGCAGCTTAGGCGGCGACTATGGCTACACCTTC. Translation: CASSLGGDYGYTF.

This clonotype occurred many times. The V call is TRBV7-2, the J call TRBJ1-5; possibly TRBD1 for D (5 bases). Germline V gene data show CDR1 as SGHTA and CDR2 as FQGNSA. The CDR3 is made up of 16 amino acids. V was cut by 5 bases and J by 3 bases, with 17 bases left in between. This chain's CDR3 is CASSQGGSGTNQPQHF. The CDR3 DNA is TGTGCCAGCAGCCAGGGCGGGTCGGGCACCAATCAGCCCCAGCATTTT. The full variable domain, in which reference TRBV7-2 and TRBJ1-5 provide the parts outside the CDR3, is GAGVSQSPSNKVTEKGKDVELRCDPISGHTALYWYRQSLGQGLEFLIYFQGNSAPDKSGLPSDRFSAERTGGSVSTLTIQRTQQEDSAVYLCASSQGGSGTNQPQHFGDGTRLSIL.

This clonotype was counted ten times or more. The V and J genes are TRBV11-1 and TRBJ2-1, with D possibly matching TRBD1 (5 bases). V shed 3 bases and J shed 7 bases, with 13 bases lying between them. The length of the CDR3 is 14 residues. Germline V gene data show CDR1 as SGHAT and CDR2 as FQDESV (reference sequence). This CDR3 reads CASSFLQGSNEQFF. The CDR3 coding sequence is TGTGCCAGCAGCTTCCTTCAGGGCTCAAATGAGCAGTTCTTC.

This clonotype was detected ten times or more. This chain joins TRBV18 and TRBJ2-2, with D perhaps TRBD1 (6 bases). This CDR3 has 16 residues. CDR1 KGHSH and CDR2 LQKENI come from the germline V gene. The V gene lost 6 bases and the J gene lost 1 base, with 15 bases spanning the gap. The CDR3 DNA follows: TGTGCCAGCTCGCTTCTGCCGACAGGGAACACCGGGGAGCTGTTTTTT. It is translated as CASSLLPTGNTGELFF.

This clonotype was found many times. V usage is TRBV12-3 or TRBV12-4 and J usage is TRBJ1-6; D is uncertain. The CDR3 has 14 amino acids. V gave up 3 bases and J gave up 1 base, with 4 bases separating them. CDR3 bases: TGTGCCAGCAGTTTGGGATCCTATAATTCACCCCTCCACTTT. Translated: CASSLGSYNSPLHF.

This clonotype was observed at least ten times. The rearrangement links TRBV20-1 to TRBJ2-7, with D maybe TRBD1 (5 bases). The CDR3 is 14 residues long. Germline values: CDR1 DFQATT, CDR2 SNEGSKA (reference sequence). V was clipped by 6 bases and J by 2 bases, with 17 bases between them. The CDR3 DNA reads TGCAGTGCCACTCAGGGAACGGTCACCTACGAGCAGTACGTC. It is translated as CSATQGTVTYEQYV.

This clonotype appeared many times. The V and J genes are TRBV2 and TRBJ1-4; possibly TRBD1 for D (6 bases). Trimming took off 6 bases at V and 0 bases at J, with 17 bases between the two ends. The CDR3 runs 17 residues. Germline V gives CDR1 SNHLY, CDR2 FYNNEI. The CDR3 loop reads CASRRTVFVATNEKLFF. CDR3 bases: TGTGCCAGCAGGAGGACAGTTTTCGTTGCAACTAATGAAAAACTGTTTTTT. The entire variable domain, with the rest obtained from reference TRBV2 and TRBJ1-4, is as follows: EPEVTQTPSHQVTQMGQEVILRCVPISNHLYFYWYRQILGQKVEFLVSFYNNEISEKSEIFDDQFSVERPDGSNFTLKIRSTKLEDSAMYFCASRRTVFVATNEKLFFGSGTQLSVL.

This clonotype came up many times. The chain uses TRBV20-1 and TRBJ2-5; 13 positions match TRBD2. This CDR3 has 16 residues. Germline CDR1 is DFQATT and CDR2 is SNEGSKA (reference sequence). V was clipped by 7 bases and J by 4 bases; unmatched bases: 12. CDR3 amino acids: CSGPSTGLAGRETQYF. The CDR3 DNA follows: TGCAGTGGCCCTTCTACGGGACTAGCGGGGCGAGAGACCCAGTACTTC.

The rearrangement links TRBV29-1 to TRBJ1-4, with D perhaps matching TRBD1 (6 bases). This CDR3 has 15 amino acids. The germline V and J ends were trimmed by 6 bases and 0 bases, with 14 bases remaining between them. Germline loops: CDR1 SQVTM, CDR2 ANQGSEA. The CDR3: CSVARGSTTNEKLFF. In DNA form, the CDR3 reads TGCAGCGTCGCCAGGGGTTCAACAACTAATGAAAAACTGTTTTTT.

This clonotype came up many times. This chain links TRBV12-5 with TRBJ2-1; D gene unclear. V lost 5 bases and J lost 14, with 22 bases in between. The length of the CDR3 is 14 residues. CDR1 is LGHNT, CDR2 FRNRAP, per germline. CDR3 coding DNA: TGTGCTAGTGGTCTTCCCGGACCCGTCTATAGGGAGTTCTTC. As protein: CASGLPGPVYREFF. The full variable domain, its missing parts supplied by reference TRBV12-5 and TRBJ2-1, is DARVTQTPRHKVTEMGQEVTMRCQPILGHNTVFWYRQTMMQGLELLAYFRNRAPLDDSGMPKDRFSAEMPDATLATLKIQPSEPRDSAVYFCASGLPGPVYREFFGPGTRLTVL.

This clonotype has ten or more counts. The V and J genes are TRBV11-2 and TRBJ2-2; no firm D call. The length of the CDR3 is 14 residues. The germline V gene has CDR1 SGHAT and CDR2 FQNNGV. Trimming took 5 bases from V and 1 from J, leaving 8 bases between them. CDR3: CASSTPRNTGELFF. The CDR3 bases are TGTGCCAGCAGCACCCCAAGGAACACCGGGGAGCTGTTTTTT.

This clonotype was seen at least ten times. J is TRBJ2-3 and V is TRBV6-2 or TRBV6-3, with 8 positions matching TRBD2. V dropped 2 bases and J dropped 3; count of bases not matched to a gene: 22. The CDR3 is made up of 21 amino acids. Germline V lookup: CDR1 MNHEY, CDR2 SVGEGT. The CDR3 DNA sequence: TGTGCCAGCAGTTACGCGGGGGGATCCCTCCTCCATAGCGGGGATACAGATACGCAGTATTTT. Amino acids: CASSYAGGSLLHSGDTDTQYF.

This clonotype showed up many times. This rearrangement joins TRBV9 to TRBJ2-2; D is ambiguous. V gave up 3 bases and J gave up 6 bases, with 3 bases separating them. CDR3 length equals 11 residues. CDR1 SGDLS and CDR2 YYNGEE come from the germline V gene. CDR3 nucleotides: TGTGCCAGCAGCGGCCCCGGGGAGCTGTTTTTT. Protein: CASSGPGELFF. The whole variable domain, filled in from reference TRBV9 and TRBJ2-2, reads DSGVTQTPKHLITATGQRVTLRCSPRSGDLSVYWYQQSLDQGLQFLIQYYNGEERAKGNILERFSAQQFPDLHSELNLSSLELGDSALYFCASSGPGELFFGEGSRLTVL.